The 23 T cell receptor beta chains below were found in one sample sequenced in a study of T cells in Graves' hyperthyroidism and ophthalmopathy. It was RNA transcripts that yielded the amplified TCR beta CDR3 regions. First-round RT-PCR with HTBI primers amplified the TCR CDR3 region. MiXCR, run by TCRdb on the multiplex PCR reads, gives a single entry per CDR3 protein. The repertoire consists of some 720,000 distinct CDR3 sequences, with about 15% occurring once and the leading ten covering roughly 8%. Sequencing was carried out using blood. All receptors come from a man aged 18 to 29 with Graves' hyperthyroidism.

The V call is TRBV20-1, the J call TRBJ2-3; the match to TRBD2 covers 9 bases. The junction had 2 bases not matched to a gene; V was cut back by 6 bases and J by 4 bases. The CDR3 is 12 residues long. CDR1 and CDR2 from the germline V gene are DFQATT and SNEGSKA (reference sequence). The CDR3 reads CSAREGPDTQYF. The DNA of the CDR3 is TGCAGTGCGCGGGAGGGCCCAGATACGCAGTATTTT.

This clonotype was recorded at least ten times. The chain links TRBV9 to TRBJ1-1; D is perhaps TRBD1 (6 bases). Trimming pared 0 bases from V and 3 bases from J, leaving 15 bases between. There are 16 residues in the CDR3. The germline V gene has CDR1 SGDLS and CDR2 YYNGEE. CDR3 protein: CASSVGSGGKDTEAFF. DNA of the CDR3: TGTGCCAGCAGCGTAGGTTCCGGGGGCAAGGACACTGAAGCTTTCTTT.

This clonotype was found a few times. This chain uses TRBV6-1 with TRBJ1-6, with D hard to call. Between the trimmed V and J ends, which lost 5 bases and 1 base, there was a span of 15 bases. Germline assignment: CDR1 MNHNS and CDR2 SASEGT. This CDR3 is built from 17 residues. In nucleotides, the CDR3 is TGTGCCAGCAGTTATGCGATCGGTGGATCCTATAATTCACCCCTCCACTTT. This sequence encodes CASSYAIGGSYNSPLHF.

This clonotype was counted only a few times. The genes are TRBV27 and TRBJ1-2, with D maybe TRBD1 (5 bases). This CDR3 is built from 14 residues. Trimming pared 5 bases from V and 2 bases from J, leaving 12 bases between. Per germline, CDR1 MNHEY and CDR2 SMNVEV (reference sequence). The CDR3 DNA reads as TGTGCCAGCAGTGGGGCCGGGGAAAACTATGGCTACACCTTC. Protein: CASSGAGENYGYTF.

This clonotype was recorded many times. This chain links TRBV5-6 with TRBJ2-3; TRBD1 matches 9 bases. CDR3 length equals 16 residues. Germline V gene data show CDR1 as SGHDT and CDR2 as YYEEEE. Trimming at V came to 0 bases and at J to 3 bases, leaving 5 bases not matched to a gene. The CDR3 nucleotides are TGTGCCAGCAGCTTGGGGGACAGGGTGTGGACAGATACGCAGTATTTT. Translation: CASSLGDRVWTDTQYF.

The chain employs TRBV18 and TRBJ2-4, with D maybe TRBD1 (6 bases). Trimming stripped 6 bases from V and 10 bases from J, with 22 bases between. This CDR3 region has 15 residues. Germline assignment: CDR1 KGHSH and CDR2 LQKENI. The CDR3 spells CASSTSRLGAGIQYF. The CDR3 nucleotides read TGTGCCAGCTCTACCTCCCGATTGGGGGCTGGAATTCAGTACTTC.

The rearrangement uses TRBV30 and TRBJ2-7, with D possibly TRBD1 on 6 matching bases. The CDR3 length is 14 residues. Germline V gene data show CDR1 as GTSNPN and CDR2 as SVGIG (reference sequence). The germline V and J ends were trimmed by 0 bases and 3 bases, with 12 bases remaining between them. Here the CDR3 DNA reads TGTGCCTGGAGTGTTGAGACAGGACACTACGAGCAGTACTTC. It translates to CAWSVETGHYEQYF.

This clonotype was observed a few times. V is TRBV20-1 and J is TRBJ2-3, with a tentative D call TRBD1 (5 bases). The V and J ends lost 7 bases and 4 bases respectively, with 12 bases between them. Germline values: CDR1 DFQATT, CDR2 SNEGSKA (reference sequence). This CDR3 contains 12 residues. The CDR3 sequence is CSVVQGADTQYF. CDR3 nucleotide sequence: TGCAGTGTGGTTCAGGGCGCAGATACGCAGTATTTT.

This clonotype showed up many times. The chain recombines TRBV12-3 or TRBV12-4 with TRBJ1-1; D call uncertain. V was shortened by 3 bases and J by 3 bases, with 8 bases between the two germline ends. This CDR3 comprises 13 residues. The CDR3 protein is CASSFVRDTEAFF. The DNA for the CDR3 is TGTGCCAGCAGTTTTGTCCGCGACACTGAAGCTTTCTTT.

This clonotype has a count of ten or more. V gene TRBV6-6 combines with J gene TRBJ1-2; D not certain. This CDR3 has 14 residues. Trimming removed 3 bases from V and 4 bases from J, with 12 bases in between. Germline V gene lookup returns CDR1 MNHNY and CDR2 SVGAGI (reference sequence). CDR3 amino acids: CASSYSGSVYGYTF. CDR3 bases: TGTGCCAGCAGTTATTCGGGGTCTGTCTATGGCTACACCTTC.

To note about this clonotype: One end of the junction does not line up with germline, which may come from a read error. The chain employs TRBV7-9 and TRBJ2-4; maybe TRBD1 (6 bases). Germline V gene lookup returns CDR1 SEHNR and CDR2 FQNEAQ (reference sequence). The CDR3 is made up of 13 amino acids. CDR3 coding DNA: TGTACCAGCAGCCTCAGGGGCCAAAACATTCAGTACTTC. It specifies CTSSLRGQNIQYF.

This clonotype came up many times. CDR3 sequence: CASSFSGSSQETQYF. CDR3 nucleotide sequence: TGTGCCAGCAGTTTTAGCGGGAGTTCCCAAGAGACCCAGTACTTC. This rearrangement joins TRBV28 to TRBJ2-5; 9 bases are shared with TRBD2. The ends lost 3 bases at V and 1 base at J; junction bases unmatched: 3. Germline V gene lookup returns CDR1 MDHEN and CDR2 SYDVKM. The CDR3 contains 15 residues.

The genes are TRBV30 and TRBJ1-6; TRBD1 agrees at 9 bases. The ends lost 3 bases at V and 6 bases at J; junction bases unmatched: 9. Germline V gene lookup returns CDR1 GTSNPN and CDR2 SVGIG (reference sequence). This CDR3 spans 16 amino acids. CDR3 nucleotides: TGTGCCTGGAGCCTACTCGCGGGACAGGGTAATTCACCCCTCCACTTT. Amino acid sequence: CAWSLLAGQGNSPLHF.

This clonotype was seen ten or more times. The J gene is TRBJ2-2, the V gene TRBV27; 8 nucleotides agree with TRBD2. The germline gives CDR1 MNHEY, CDR2 SMNVEV (reference sequence). The CDR3 is made up of 16 amino acids. J lost 3 bases, V lost 6 bases, and 9 bases had no gene match. The CDR3, as DNA: TGTGCCAGCAGCCTCTTCAGCGGGAGTGACACCGGGGAGCTGTTTTTT. It is translated as CASSLFSGSDTGELFF.

This clonotype was seen ten or more times. This rearrangement joins TRBV28 to TRBJ2-1; the D is unclear. The V end lost 3 bases, the J end lost 7 bases, and 16 bases lay between the germline ends. Looked up from germline, CDR1 is MDHEN and CDR2 is SYDVKM. The CDR3 loop spans 15 amino acids. In nucleotides, the CDR3 is TGTGCCAGCAGTTTCATCGTACCCCCCCGGAATGAGCAGTTCTTC. Translating it yields CASSFIVPPRNEQFF.

The genes are TRBV12-3 or TRBV12-4 and TRBJ2-3, with TRBD2 identical over 10 bases. V was clipped by 6 bases and J by 4 bases; unmatched bases: 16. The CDR3 covers 18 residues. In DNA form, the CDR3 reads TGTGCCAGCAGGCGGACTAGCGGCTCCGGTTGGGGCGCAGATACGCAGTATTTT. Translation: CASRRTSGSGWGADTQYF.

This clonotype was seen at least ten times. The chain links TRBV7-9 to TRBJ1-4; tentative D call: TRBD1 (5 bases). Germline CDR1 reads SEHNR; CDR2 reads FQNEAQ (reference sequence). V shed 2 bases and J shed 7 bases, with 14 bases lying between them. CDR3 length equals 15 residues. CDR3 region: CASSLFGGQGEKLFF. CDR3 in DNA: TGTGCCAGCAGCTTATTTGGCGGCCAGGGTGAAAAACTGTTTTTT.

At least ten counts were recorded for this clonotype. The gene calls are TRBV12-3 or TRBV12-4 and TRBJ1-1; a weak D match, TRBD1 (5 bases). V was cut by 4 bases and J by 1 base, with 10 bases left in between. The CDR3 totals 14 residues. The chain's CDR3 is CASSYPTANTEAFF. For the CDR3, the DNA is TGTGCCAGCAGTTACCCGACAGCGAACACTGAAGCTTTCTTT.

This clonotype was detected ten times or more. This chain joins TRBV12-3 or TRBV12-4 and TRBJ2-1; no definite D call. This CDR3 spans 14 amino acids. V lost 7 bases and J 10 bases, leaving 20 bases between the germline ends. This CDR3 reads CASILARAGSEQFF. CDR3 sequence (DNA): TGTGCCAGCATCTTGGCCCGAGCCGGATCGGAGCAGTTCTTC.

This clonotype was seen more than once but under ten times. The CDR3: CASTPPRYGYTF. CDR3 DNA sequence: TGTGCTTCGACACCCCCGCGGTATGGCTACACCTTC. The rearrangement links TRBV30 to TRBJ1-2; the D is unclear. The CDR3 is 12 residues long. Per germline, CDR1 GTSNPN and CDR2 SVGIG (reference sequence).

This clonotype was counted only a few times. The V call is TRBV29-1, the J call TRBJ1-6; D uncertain. V lost 6 bases, J lost 0 bases, and 6 bases lay in between. The CDR3 loop spans 13 amino acids. Germline V gene data show CDR1 as SQVTM and CDR2 as ANQGSEA. CDR3 sequence reads: CSVQSSYNSPLHF. CDR3 DNA: TGCAGCGTGCAGAGCTCCTATAATTCACCCCTCCACTTT.

This chain joins TRBV14 and TRBJ1-2, with D hard to call. The germline V gene has CDR1 SGHDN and CDR2 FVKESK. The V end was cut by 0 bases, the J end by 5 bases, with 10 bases between. This CDR3 is 14 amino acids long. CDR3 in amino acids: CASSQDRTHYGYTF. The DNA for the CDR3 is TGTGCCAGCAGCCAAGATAGGACTCATTATGGCTACACCTTC.

This chain joins TRBV19 and TRBJ1-1, with TRBD1 identical over 8 bases. The V and J ends lost 7 bases and 4 bases, in that order; junction bases with no gene match: 11. Germline assignment: CDR1 LNHDA and CDR2 SQIVND (reference sequence). The CDR3 contains 15 residues. The CDR3 DNA reads as TGTGCCAGTAATCCCTCAGGGGGCGCGATCACTGAAGCTTTCTTT. Its protein is CASNPSGGAITEAFF.